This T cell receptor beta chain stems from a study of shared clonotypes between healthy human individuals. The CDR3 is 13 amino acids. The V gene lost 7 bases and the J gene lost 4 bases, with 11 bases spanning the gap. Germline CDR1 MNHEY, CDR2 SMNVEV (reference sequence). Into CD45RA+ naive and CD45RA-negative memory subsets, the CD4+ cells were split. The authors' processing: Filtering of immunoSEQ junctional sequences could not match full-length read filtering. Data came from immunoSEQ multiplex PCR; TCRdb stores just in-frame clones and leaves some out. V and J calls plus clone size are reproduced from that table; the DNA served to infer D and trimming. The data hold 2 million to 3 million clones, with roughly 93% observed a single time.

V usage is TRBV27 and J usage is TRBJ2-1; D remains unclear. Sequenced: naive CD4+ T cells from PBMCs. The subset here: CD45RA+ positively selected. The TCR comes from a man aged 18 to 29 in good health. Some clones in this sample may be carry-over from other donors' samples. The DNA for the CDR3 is TGTGCCAGCACCCCCGGCAGATACAATGAGCAGTTCTTC. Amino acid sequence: CASTPGRYNEQFF.